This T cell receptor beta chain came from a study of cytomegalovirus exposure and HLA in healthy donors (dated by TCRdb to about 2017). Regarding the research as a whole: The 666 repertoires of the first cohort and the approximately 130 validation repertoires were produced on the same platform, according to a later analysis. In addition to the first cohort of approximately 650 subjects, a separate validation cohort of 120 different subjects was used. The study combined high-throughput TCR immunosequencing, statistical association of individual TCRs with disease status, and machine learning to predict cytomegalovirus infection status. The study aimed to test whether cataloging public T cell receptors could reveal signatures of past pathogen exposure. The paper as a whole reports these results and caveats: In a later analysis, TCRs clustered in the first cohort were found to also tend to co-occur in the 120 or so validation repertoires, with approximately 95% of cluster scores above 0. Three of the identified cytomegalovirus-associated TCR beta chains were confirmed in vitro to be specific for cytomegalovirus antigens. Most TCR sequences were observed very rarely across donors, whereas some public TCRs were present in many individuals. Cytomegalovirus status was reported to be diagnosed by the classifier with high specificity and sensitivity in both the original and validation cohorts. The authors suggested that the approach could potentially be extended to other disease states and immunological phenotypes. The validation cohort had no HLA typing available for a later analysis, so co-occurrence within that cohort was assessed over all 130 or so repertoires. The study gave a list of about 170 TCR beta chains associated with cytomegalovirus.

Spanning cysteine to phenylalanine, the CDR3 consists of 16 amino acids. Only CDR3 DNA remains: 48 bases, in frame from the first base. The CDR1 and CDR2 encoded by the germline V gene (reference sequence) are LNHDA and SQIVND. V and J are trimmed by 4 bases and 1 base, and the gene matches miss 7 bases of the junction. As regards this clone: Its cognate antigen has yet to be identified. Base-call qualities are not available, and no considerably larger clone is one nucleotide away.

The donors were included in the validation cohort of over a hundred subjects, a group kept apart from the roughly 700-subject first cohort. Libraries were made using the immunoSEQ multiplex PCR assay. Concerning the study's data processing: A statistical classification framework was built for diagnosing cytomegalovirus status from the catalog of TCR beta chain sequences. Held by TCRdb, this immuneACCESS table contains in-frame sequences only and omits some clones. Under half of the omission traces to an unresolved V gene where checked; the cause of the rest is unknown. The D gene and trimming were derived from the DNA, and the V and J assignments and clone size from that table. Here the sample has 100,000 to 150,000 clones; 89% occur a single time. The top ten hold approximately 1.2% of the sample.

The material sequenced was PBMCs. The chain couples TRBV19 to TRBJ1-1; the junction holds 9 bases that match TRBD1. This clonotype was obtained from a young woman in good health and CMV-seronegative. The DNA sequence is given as TGTGCCAGTAGTACCGGACAGGGGACTTGGAACACTGAAGCTTTCTTT. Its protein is CASSTGQGTWNTEAFF.